This T cell receptor (beta chain) appears in the sequencing data of a study of CD8 T cells in ankylosing spondylitis. Study-wide points: Within peripheral blood, clones linked to disease were CD8+ and relatively rare. In ankylosing spondylitis patients, matched synovial fluid reportedly showed significant enrichment of disease-linked clones.

Trimming left V 6 bases short and J 6 bases short, with 18 bases between. This CDR3 is built from 14 residues. This clonotype was seen at least ten times. Its antigen is as yet unknown. Quantitative 5'-RACE with molecular barcodes was used to make the TCR beta libraries. TCRdb recomputed calls from the 5' RACE reads with MiXCR, one row per CDR3 protein. This sample has roughly 180,000 distinct CDR3 sequences, with 9.8% found just once. The J gene is TRBJ2-7, the V gene TRBV12-3 or TRBV12-4; possible D gene TRBD1, 6 bases. This sequence originates from a female donor with ankylosing spondylitis or in good health (not recorded which). The source material was blood, either unsorted or a sorted T cell fraction (not recorded which). The CDR3: CASRLTGSGLEQYF. The DNA for the CDR3 is TGTGCCAGCAGACTAACAGGGTCCGGGCTCGAGCAGTACTTC.